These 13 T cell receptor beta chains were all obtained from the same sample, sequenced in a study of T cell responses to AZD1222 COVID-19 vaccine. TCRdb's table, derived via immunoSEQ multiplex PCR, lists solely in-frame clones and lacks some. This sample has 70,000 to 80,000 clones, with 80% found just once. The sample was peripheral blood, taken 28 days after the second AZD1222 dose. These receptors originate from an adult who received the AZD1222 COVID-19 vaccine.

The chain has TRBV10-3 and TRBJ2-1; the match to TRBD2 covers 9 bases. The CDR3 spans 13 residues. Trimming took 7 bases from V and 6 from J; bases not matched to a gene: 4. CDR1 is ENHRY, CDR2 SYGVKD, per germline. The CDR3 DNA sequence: TGTGCCATCACTAGCGGGGCCCCCAATGAGCAGTTCTTC. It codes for CAITSGAPNEQFF.

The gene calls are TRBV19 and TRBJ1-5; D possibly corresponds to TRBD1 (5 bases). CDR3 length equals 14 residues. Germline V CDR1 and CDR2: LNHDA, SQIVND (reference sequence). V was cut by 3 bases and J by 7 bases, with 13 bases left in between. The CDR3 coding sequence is TGTGCCAGTAGTATGAGAGGGGCCAGGCAGCCCCAGCATTTT. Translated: CASSMRGARQPQHF.

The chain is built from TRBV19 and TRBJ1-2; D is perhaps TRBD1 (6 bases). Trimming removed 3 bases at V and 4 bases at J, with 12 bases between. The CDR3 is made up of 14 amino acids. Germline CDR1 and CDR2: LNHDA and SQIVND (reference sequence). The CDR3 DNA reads TGTGCCAGTAGTATGGGGGGCGACAGCTATGGCTACACCTTC. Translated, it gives CASSMGGDSYGYTF.

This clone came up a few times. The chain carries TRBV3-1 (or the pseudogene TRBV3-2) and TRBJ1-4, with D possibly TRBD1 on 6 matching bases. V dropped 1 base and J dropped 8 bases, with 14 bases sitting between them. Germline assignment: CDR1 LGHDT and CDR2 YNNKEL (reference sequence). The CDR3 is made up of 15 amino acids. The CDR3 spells CASSQVRGAWEKLFF. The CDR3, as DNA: TGTGCCAGCAGCCAAGTTCGGGGGGCTTGGGAAAAACTGTTTTTT.

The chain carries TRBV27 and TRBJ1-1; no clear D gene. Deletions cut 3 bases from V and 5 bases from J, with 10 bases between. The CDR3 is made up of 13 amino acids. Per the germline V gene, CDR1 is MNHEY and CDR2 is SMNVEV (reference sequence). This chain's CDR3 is CASSFSAATEAFF. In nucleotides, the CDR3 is TGTGCCAGCAGTTTCTCTGCAGCTACTGAAGCTTTCTTT.

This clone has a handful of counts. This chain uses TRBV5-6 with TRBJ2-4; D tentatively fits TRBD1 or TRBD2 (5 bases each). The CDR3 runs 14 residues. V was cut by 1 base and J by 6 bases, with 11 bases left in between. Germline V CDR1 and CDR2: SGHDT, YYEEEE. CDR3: CASSLRDPVNIQYF. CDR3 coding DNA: TGTGCCAGCAGCTTGAGGGACCCAGTAAACATTCAGTACTTC. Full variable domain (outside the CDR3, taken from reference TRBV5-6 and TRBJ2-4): DAGVTQSPTHLIKTRGQQVTLRCSPKSGHDTVSWYQQALGQGPQFIFQYYEEEERQRGNFPDRFSGHQFPNYSSELNVNALLLGDSALYLCASSLRDPVNIQYFGAGTRLSVL.

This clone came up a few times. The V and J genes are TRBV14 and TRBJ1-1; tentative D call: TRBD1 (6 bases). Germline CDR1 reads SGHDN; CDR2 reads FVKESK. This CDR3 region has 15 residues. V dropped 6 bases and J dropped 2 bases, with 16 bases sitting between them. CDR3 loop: CASRTLEGDNTEAFF. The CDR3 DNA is TGTGCCAGCAGGACCCTGGAGGGGGATAACACTGAAGCTTTCTTT.

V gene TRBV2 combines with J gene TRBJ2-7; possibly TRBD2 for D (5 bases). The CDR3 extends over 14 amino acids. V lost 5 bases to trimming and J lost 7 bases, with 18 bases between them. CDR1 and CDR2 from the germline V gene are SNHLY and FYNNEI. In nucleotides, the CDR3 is TGTGCCAGCAGTCGAGGACTTACGAGGGAGGAGCAGTACTTC. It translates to CASSRGLTREEQYF.

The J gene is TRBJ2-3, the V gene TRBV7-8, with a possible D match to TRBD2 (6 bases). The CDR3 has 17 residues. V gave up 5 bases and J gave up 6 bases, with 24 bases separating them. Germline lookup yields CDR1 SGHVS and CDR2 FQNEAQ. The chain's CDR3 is CASSLTRGGPSTDTQYF. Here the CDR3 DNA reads TGTGCCAGCAGCCTAACCCGGGGAGGCCCCTCTACGGATACGCAGTATTTT.

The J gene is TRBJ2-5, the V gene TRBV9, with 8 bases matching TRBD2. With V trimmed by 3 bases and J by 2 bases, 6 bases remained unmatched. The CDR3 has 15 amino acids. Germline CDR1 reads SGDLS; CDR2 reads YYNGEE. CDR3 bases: TGTGCCAGCAGCGGAACGGGAGGGCTTCAAGAGACCCAGTACTTC. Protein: CASSGTGGLQETQYF. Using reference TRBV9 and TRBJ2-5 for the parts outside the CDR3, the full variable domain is DSGVTQTPKHLITATGQRVTLRCSPRSGDLSVYWYQQSLDQGLQFLIQYYNGEERAKGNILERFSAQQFPDLHSELNLSSLELGDSALYFCASSGTGGLQETQYFGPGTRLLVL.

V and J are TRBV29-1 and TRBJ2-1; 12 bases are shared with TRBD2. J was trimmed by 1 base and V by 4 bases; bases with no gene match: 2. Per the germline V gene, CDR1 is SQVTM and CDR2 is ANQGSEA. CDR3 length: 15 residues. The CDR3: CSVVGTSGSYNEQFF. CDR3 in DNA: TGCAGCGTTGTAGGGACTAGCGGGTCCTACAATGAGCAGTTCTTC.

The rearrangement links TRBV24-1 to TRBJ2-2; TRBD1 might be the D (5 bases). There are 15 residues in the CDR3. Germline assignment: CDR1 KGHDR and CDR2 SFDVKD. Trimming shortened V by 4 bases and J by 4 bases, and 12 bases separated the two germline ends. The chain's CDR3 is CATSDPTEPTGELFF. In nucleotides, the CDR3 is TGTGCCACCAGTGACCCGACAGAACCCACCGGGGAGCTGTTTTTT.

The CDR3 region is CATSDLGSSTDTQYF. The CDR3 nucleotides are TGTGCCACCAGTGATTTGGGATCTAGCACAGATACGCAGTATTTT. The V and J genes are TRBV24-1 and TRBJ2-3, with D unclear. The germline CDR1 and CDR2 sequences are KGHDR and SFDVKD. Trimming removed 0 bases from V and 0 bases from J, with 6 bases in between. There are 15 residues in the CDR3.